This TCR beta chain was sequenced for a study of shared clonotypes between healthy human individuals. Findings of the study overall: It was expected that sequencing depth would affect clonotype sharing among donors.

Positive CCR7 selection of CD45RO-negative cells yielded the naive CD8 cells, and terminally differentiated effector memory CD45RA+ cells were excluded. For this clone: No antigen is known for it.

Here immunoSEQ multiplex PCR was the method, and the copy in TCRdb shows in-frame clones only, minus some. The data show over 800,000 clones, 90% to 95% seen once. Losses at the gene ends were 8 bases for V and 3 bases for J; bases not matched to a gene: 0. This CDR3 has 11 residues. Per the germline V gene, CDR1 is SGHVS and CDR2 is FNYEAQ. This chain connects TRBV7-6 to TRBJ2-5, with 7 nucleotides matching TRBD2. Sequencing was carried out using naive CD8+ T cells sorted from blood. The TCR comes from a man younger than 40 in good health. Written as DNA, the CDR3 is TGTGCCAGCCGGGGGGAAGAGACCCAGTACTTC. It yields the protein CASRGEETQYF.